These T cell receptor beta chains were read from a single sample in a study of cytomegalovirus exposure and HLA in healthy donors. Profiled with immunoSEQ multiplex PCR; TCRdb holds only in-frame clones, not every one. The data show 150,000 to 200,000 clones, 65% to 90% seen once. Sequencing was performed on PBMCs. These receptors all come from a woman between 50 and 59 years old in good health and CMV-seronegative. Both conserved end residues are trimmed from each CDR3.

j_call v_call cdr3_aa
TRBJ2-7 TRBV6-6 ASSTDRGGGEQY
TRBJ1-1 TRBV7-6 ASRSQGYTEAF
TRBJ2-5 TRBV29-1 SGLAGGETQY
TRBJ1-3 TRBV28 ASRGTGVGNTIY
TRBJ2-1 TRBV30 AWSGGRGSYNEQF
TRBJ2-1 TRBV2 ASILTEGNEQF
TRBJ1-5 TRBV30 AWSVLGNNQPQH
TRBJ2-5 TRBV4-1 ASSQEWRSYQETQY
TRBJ2-5 TRBV7-8 ASSIFSSGSQTQY
TRBJ1-2 TRBV28 ASRPGGARGGGYT
TRBJ2-1 TRBV19 ASSATSGNTYNEQF
TRBJ2-5 TRBV30 AWSFGNQETQY
TRBJ1-2 TRBV4-2 ASSQPGQARYGYT
TRBJ1-2 TRBV6-5 ASSRSTGANGYT
TRBJ2-7 TRBV30 AFGRGYEQY
TRBJ1-5 TRBV4-3 ASSQQGTQPQH
TRBJ1-2 TRBV19 ASSMWGLDYGYT
TRBJ1-2 TRBV6-5 ASSYRQEFNYGYT
TRBJ2-5 TRBV11-2 ASSSTRGVETQY
TRBJ2-7 TRBV11-2 ASSFSPAPDYEQY
TRBJ1-5 TRBV7-9 SSSLGTGAWVEPQH
TRBJ1-2 TRBV6-5 ASSSGYGYT
TRBJ2-3 TRBV7-2 ASSSREFSTDTQY
TRBJ2-1 TRBV29-1 SALADLYNEQF
TRBJ1-2 TRBV5-1 ASSTWTAYGYT
TRBJ1-1 TRBV27 ASSSPGQTNTEAF
TRBJ1-4 TRBV19 ASSIDRPVNEKLF
TRBJ1-2 TRBV29-1 SVLRDRGTSGYT
TRBJ2-1 TRBV5-1 ASSLASGSYNEQF
TRBJ2-7 TRBV7-8 ASSSTPPGTGGSYEQY
TRBJ2-1 TRBV28 ASITTGGVYNEQF
TRBJ2-3 TRBV5-1 ASSLDGITDTQY
TRBJ2-3 TRBV28 ASNVLAGSTDTQY
TRBJ2-2 TRBV28 ASSLAFDRYTGELF
TRBJ2-3 TRBV12-5 ASGARVADTQY